The next 15 T cell receptor beta chains were all read from a single sample in a study of T cell repertoires in cytomegalovirus infection. TCRdb processed the reads anew with MiXCR; each CDR3 protein has one entry. The sample contains fewer than 700,000 distinct CDR3 sequences, roughly 26% of which appear only once. The sample taken for sequencing was CD8+ T cells from PBMCs. These receptors were collected from a human donor in good health (CMV status not recorded). Some clones in this sample may be carry-over from other donors' samples.

CDR3: CSARDRADSNYGYTF. CDR3 DNA: TGCAGTGCTAGAGATAGGGCGGACAGTAACTATGGCTACACCTTC. This rearrangement joins TRBV20-1 to TRBJ1-2; D may be TRBD1 (6 bases). CDR1 is DFQATT and CDR2 is SNEGSKA in the germline V gene (reference sequence). The V end was cut by 0 bases, the J end by 1 base, with 12 bases between. The CDR3 runs to 15 residues.

The chain couples TRBV20-1 to TRBJ2-3; D gene ambiguous. The ends were cut back, 3 bases at V and 1 base at J, with 11 bases in the middle. Germline assignment: CDR1 DFQATT and CDR2 SNEGSKA (reference sequence). This CDR3 comprises 14 residues. As DNA, the CDR3 is TGCAGTGCTAGCGCCAACCGGCGCACAGATACGCAGTATTTT. Protein sequence: CSASANRRTDTQYF.

J is TRBJ2-7 and V is TRBV28, with D uncertain. CDR3 size: 14 residues. V was cut by 5 bases and J by 2 bases, with 13 bases left in between. The germline CDR1 and CDR2 sequences are MDHEN and SYDVKM. The CDR3 region is CASSPDGLPYEQYV. The CDR3 DNA reads as TGTGCCAGCAGTCCGGACGGTCTCCCCTACGAGCAGTACGTC.

This clonotype came up a few times. The chain is built from TRBV27 and TRBJ1-6, with D perhaps matching TRBD1 (6 bases). V lost 4 bases and J lost 10, with 14 bases in between. CDR3 length equals 14 residues. Germline loops: CDR1 MNHEY, CDR2 SMNVEV (reference sequence). CDR3 nucleotide sequence: TGTGCCAGCAGTTCCCCCGGACAGTTATCACCCCTCCACTTT. Translated, it gives CASSSPGQLSPLHF.

A few counts support this clonotype. The V gene is TRBV12-3 or TRBV12-4, the J gene TRBJ2-5; possibly TRBD2 for D (7 bases). The CDR3 runs 14 residues. Trimming stripped 5 bases from V and 1 base from J, with 11 bases between. The DNA for the CDR3 is TGTGCCAGCAGTCGGGGGGCCCCCCAAGAGACCCAGTACTTC. It codes for CASSRGAPQETQYF.

This clonotype was detected a few times. This chain connects TRBV20-1 to TRBJ2-5, with 7 nucleotides matching TRBD2. Germline-derived CDR1 and CDR2 are DFQATT and SNEGSKA (reference sequence). V lost 4 bases and J lost 7; bases outside the gene matches: 12. This CDR3 comprises 14 residues. The DNA of the CDR3 is TGCAGTGCTATGGCTAGCGGTCCCCTTTGGACCCAGTACTTC. It is translated as CSAMASGPLWTQYF.

The chain has TRBV6-2 or TRBV6-3 and TRBJ2-5; 9 bases are a match to TRBD2. The CDR3 consists of 18 residues. The ends lost 2 bases at V and 1 base at J; junction bases unmatched: 11. Germline V CDR1 and CDR2: MNHEY, SVGEGT. The CDR3, as DNA: TGTGCCAGCAGTTACCGCCCCTTGGCGGGGGGGATCCAAGAGACCCAGTACTTC. Translated: CASSYRPLAGGIQETQYF.

Worth noting for this clonotype: The junction does not match germline at one end; this may be a read error. The chain uses TRBV4-3 and TRBJ2-2; the D is unclear. This CDR3 is built from 15 residues. Germline CDR1 and CDR2: LGHNA and YSLEER. Written as DNA, the CDR3 is TGCGCCAGCAACCAACGCCTAGCGAACACCGGGGAGCTGTTTTTT. Protein product: CASNQRLANTGELFF.

The chain links TRBV29-1 to TRBJ2-7, with 13 bases matching TRBD2. The CDR3 loop spans 15 amino acids. J was trimmed by 4 bases and V by 1 base; bases with no gene match: 4. Germline V gives CDR1 SQVTM, CDR2 ANQGSEA. The CDR3 bases are TGCAGCGTTGAAGCGAGGACTAGCGGGGGTTACGAGCAGTACTTC. Translation gives CSVEARTSGGYEQYF.

This chain uses TRBV2 with TRBJ2-7, with D maybe TRBD1 (5 bases). CDR1 SNHLY and CDR2 FYNNEI come from the germline V gene. V dropped 8 bases and J dropped 1 base, with 12 bases sitting between them. The CDR3 runs 13 residues. CDR3 sequence reads: CASEPDSSYEQYF. CDR3 bases: TGTGCCAGCGAACCAGACAGTTCCTACGAGCAGTACTTC. The whole variable domain, remainder taken from reference TRBV2 and TRBJ2-7, is EPEVTQTPSHQVTQMGQEVILRCVPISNHLYFYWYRQILGQKVEFLVSFYNNEISEKSEIFDDQFSVERPDGSNFTLKIRSTKLEDSAMYFCASEPDSSYEQYFGPGTRLTVT.

Worth noting for this clonotype: This could be a read error, since a much larger clone is one nucleotide away. The chain recombines TRBV25-1 with TRBJ2-1; 7 bases line up with TRBD1. CDR1 is MGHDK and CDR2 is SYGVNS in the germline V gene. CDR3 length equals 16 residues. The CDR3 bases are TGTGTCAGCAGCCCAGACAGGGAGAGCTCCTACAATGAGCAGTTCTTC. It encodes CVSSPDRESSYNEQFF.

V and J are TRBV11-1 and TRBJ2-7; D is uncertain. The ends were cut back, 7 bases at V and 2 bases at J, with 12 bases in the middle. This CDR3 is built from 13 residues. Germline assignment: CDR1 SGHAT and CDR2 FQDESV (reference sequence). CDR3 nucleotide sequence: TGTGCCAGCACTGAGGCCTCCCCCTACGAGCAGTACTTC. It codes for CASTEASPYEQYF.

Turning to this clonotype: Since a much larger clone is just one base distant, this may be a read error. This chain connects TRBV7-9 to TRBJ2-7; D may be TRBD1 (6 bases). Trimming shortened V by 3 bases and J by 0 bases, and 15 bases separated the two germline ends. CDR1 and CDR2 from the germline V gene are SEHNR and FQNEAQ (reference sequence). CDR3 length: 16 residues. The CDR3 DNA is TGTGCCAGCAGCTTGACGAGGACAGAAGACTCCTACGAGCAGTACTTC. This encodes CASSLTRTEDSYEQYF.

The chain couples TRBV5-4 to TRBJ2-7; D may be TRBD1 (5 bases). This CDR3 has 13 amino acids. CDR1 and CDR2 from the germline V gene are SGHNT and YYREEE (reference sequence). Trimming cost V 2 bases and J 9 bases, with 15 bases left between them. Here the CDR3 reads CASSLRQITSQYV. CDR3 coding DNA: TGTGCCAGCAGCTTACGACAGATTACGTCGCAGTACGTC.

This sequence joins TRBV5-1 and TRBJ2-7; TRBD2 agrees at 10 bases. After removal of 0 bases from V and 5 bases from J, the junction contained 11 bases not matched to a gene. Per germline, CDR1 SGHRS and CDR2 YFSETQ. CDR3 length: 17 amino acids. The CDR3 loop is CASSLGSGLAFSDEQYF. The CDR3 DNA follows: TGCGCCAGCAGCTTGGGGTCGGGACTAGCGTTTTCGGACGAGCAGTACTTC. The whole variable domain, filled in from reference TRBV5-1 and TRBJ2-7, reads KAGVTQTPRYLIKTRGQQVTLSCSPISGHRSVSWYQQTPGQGLQFLFEYFSETQRNKGNFPGRFSGRQFSNSRSEMNVSTLELGDSALYLCASSLGSGLAFSDEQYFGPGTRLTVT.